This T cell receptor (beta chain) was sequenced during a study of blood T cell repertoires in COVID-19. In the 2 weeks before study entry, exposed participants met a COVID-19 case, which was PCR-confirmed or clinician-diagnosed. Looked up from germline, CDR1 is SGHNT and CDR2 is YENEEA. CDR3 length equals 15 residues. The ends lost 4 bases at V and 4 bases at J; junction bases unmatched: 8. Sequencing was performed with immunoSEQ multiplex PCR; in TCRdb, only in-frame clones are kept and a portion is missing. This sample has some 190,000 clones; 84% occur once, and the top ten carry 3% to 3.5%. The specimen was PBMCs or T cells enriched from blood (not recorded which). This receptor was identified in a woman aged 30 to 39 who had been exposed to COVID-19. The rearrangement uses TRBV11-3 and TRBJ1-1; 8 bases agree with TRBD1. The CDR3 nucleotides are TGTGCCAGCAGCTCAAATACAGGGGGTGTCACTGAAGCTTTCTTT. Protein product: CASSSNTGGVTEAFF.